This T cell receptor beta chain was sequenced during a study of control samples from healthy donors and cancer patients. Clones were read by immunoSEQ multiplex PCR, and TCRdb kept only the in-frame ones, dropping some. The sample consists of approximately 120,000 clones, around 88% of them appearing once. Trimming cost V 4 bases and J 9 bases, with 16 bases left between them. Germline CDR1 SGHTA, CDR2 FQGNSA. CDR3 length: 14 amino acids. The V call is TRBV7-2, the J call TRBJ2-1; D may be TRBD2 (5 bases). Sequenced sample: blood. The TCR sequence derives from a woman aged 45-60 years in good health. This CDR3 reads CASSSGLPTREQFF. The CDR3 coding sequence is TGTGCCAGCAGCTCCGGACTCCCGACACGTGAGCAGTTCTTC.